Listed here is a single T cell receptor (beta chain). This clonotype showed up many times. Its antigen has not been determined. No much larger clonotype is one base removed from it; base qualities were not supplied. These data come from a study of regulatory T cells in long-lasting Graves disease (dated by TCRdb to about 2021). Background on the whole study: Patients with newly diagnosed Graves' disease had been on antithyroid drugs for under 3 months. Peripheral blood TCR sequencing and RNA sequencing compared persistent Graves' disease patients with newly diagnosed Graves' disease patients. The study was conducted in China and was registered as a clinical trial. TCR sequencing covered 13 persistent and around 20 newly diagnosed Graves' disease patients, around 33 samples in total.

Libraries were made using multiplex PCR. The run used an Illumina HiSeq 4000. iRepertoire HTBI primers and Arm-PCR amplification of CDR3 regions were used to construct TCR beta libraries. PCR products were gel purified before sequencing. The authors' pipeline ran thus. Gene usage analysis of CDR3 amino acid clonotypes used the roughly 60 TRBV and about 13 TRBJ segments found across samples. Filtered high-quality paired reads were merged into contigs using COPE and FqMerger. Contigs were aligned with BLAST to IMGT TRBV, TRBD and TRBJ reference genes, and CDR3 was defined per IMGT. Clonotypes above 0.1% frequency were classified as highly expanded clones. Shannon entropy served as the measure of repertoire diversity, while the Gini coefficient captured V-J evenness. Public clonotypes were defined as clonotypes shared by more than one individual. The public sequencing data were trimmed at Q25 with fastp and processed into clonotypes with MiXCR by TCRdb, which kept only in-frame beta chains. Identical CDR3 proteins give one entry, which carries the most common genes and DNA. The V and J calls and clone size come from TCRdb's table, not from the authors' own analysis. This sample lists around 360,000 distinct CDR3 sequences; around 15% were detected once. The ten most abundant clones make up 20% to 25% of the sample.

V has 1 base trimmed and J has 5 bases trimmed; junction bases matching no gene number 4. The CDR3 starts with the cysteine, ends with the phenylalanine, and has 14 residues. Of all the DNA, just the CDR3 is kept, 42 bases in frame from base 1. The germline V gene (reference sequence) specifies DFQATT as CDR1 and SNEGSKA as CDR2. The research as a whole found: The study examined only peripheral blood because the primary lesion, thyroid tissue, could not be accessed. Compared with newly diagnosed patients, patients with persistent Graves' disease had lower TCR Shannon entropy and fewer highly expanded clones, which suggests clonal expansion. The authors noted that the small sample size was a limitation that may lower accuracy. TRBV28, TRBJ1-2 and TRBJ2-5 were preferentially used in persistent disease, while TRBV20-1 and TRBJ2-1 were favored in newly diagnosed disease. More public clonotypes were shared among persistent patients (roughly 2,700) than among newly diagnosed patients (roughly 960). Only the TCR beta chain was sequenced and analyzed.

The sample's time point label is to be understood as: newly diagnosed GD, antithyroid drugs for less than 3 months. RNA was extracted from PBMCs in TRIzol for both TCR sequencing and RNA sequencing. The diagnosis of Graves' disease followed American Thyroid Association guidelines. Patients were recruited from an endocrinology department in Xi'an, China. Each patient gave approximately 10 milliliters of peripheral blood, collected in an EDTA anticoagulant tube. Ficoll Paque Plus density gradient separation was used to isolate PBMCs, and no further T cell sorting was performed. An Agilent 2100 Bioanalyzer and agarose gel were used to check RNA quality, while a NanoDrop 2000 measured RNA concentration. These data were likewise used in another study, on T cells in Graves' hyperthyroidism and ophthalmopathy. As the second publication notes: Graves' hyperthyroidism was defined as stable when no progression to ophthalmopathy occurred over 18 months of follow-up. The hyperthyroidism patients were between 18 and 65 years old and newly diagnosed, with a disease duration of less than 2 months. Exclusion was applied to patients with uncontrolled infections, other autoimmune diseases, pregnancy or lactation. Diagnoses were established on the basis of clinical symptoms, serum thyroxine and TRAb, thyroid ultrasound, and orbital computed tomography. A first-round RT-PCR of the TCR CDR3 used the HTBI primer set with the Qiagen OneStep RT-PCR kit. Most expanded thyroid clonotypes (frequency above 0.001) were also detected in blood, suggesting blood repertoires may reflect thyroid immune responses. In cross-validation, a model built on a 13 V-J signature told ophthalmopathy apart from stable hyperthyroidism with just under 90% sensitivity and 81% to 82% specificity, and in testing the same model reached 80%/75%. During validation, the model predicted progression to ophthalmopathy a median of approximately six months ahead of onset, with almost 71% sensitivity and roughly 75% specificity. To identify TCR V-J signatures that set the groups apart, the researchers used a discovery cohort of 100 patients, made up of approximately 43 with Graves' ophthalmopathy and around 58 with stable Graves' hyperthyroidism. Whether ophthalmopathy could be predicted prospectively was tested in an independent validation cohort made up of 18 to 20 hyperthyroidism patients plus 17 patients who later progressed to ophthalmopathy. The 100 discovery patients were randomly split 7:3 into training and test sets. Thyroid tissue and blood T-cell repertoires from over 5 Graves' hyperthyroidism patients were also compared in the study. After sampling, hyperthyroidism patients received methimazole starting at 30 mg daily, and ophthalmopathy patients received high-dose intravenous methylprednisolone. Libraries were constructed in a second round of multiplex PCR, after which size selection and purification were performed. Paired-end sequencing of the libraries was performed with 100 bp reads on an Illumina HiSeq2000. Raw data were processed with SOAPnuke, discarding reads with adapters, uncalled bases, mean Phred below 15, or no exact constant-primer or identifier match. High-quality paired reads were merged using COPE v1.2.5, and each unique nucleotide sequence was defined as a clonotype. MiTCR v1.1 was used to align the clonotypes against IMGT TRBV, TRBD and TRBJ reference segments. The analysis included only V-J combinations with a frequency above 0.0001, which together covered approximately 99% of the repertoires. A TCS score was defined as the ratio between F50 (clonal expansion) and ExV (chaos), using BLOSUM62-based TCRdist between CDR3 peptides within each V-J. Welch's t-statistics and random forest reduced fewer than 550 V-J features to 10 to 15, which were used in a naive Bayes classifier (R e1071). No statistical method was used to fix the sample size in advance, and group allocation was not hidden from the investigators. TCR Vbeta CDR3 sequencing of some 140 peripheral blood samples (over 40 ophthalmopathy, 75 or so hyperthyroidism and some 17 progressor patients) is reported in the paper.

This clonotype was sampled from a woman under 30 with Graves disease. Donor details come from another sample of the same person, matched by shared clones. The chain is encoded by TRBV20-1 joined to TRBJ1-1; TRBD1 agrees with 10 junctional bases. The specimen comprised peripheral blood mononuclear cells (PBMCs), sampled at new diagnosis, from a patient treated with antithyroid drugs. The sequenced DNA is TGCAGTGCTAGAGGGGGGACAGGGGAAACTGAAGCTTTCTTT. This is translated as CSARGGTGETEAFF.